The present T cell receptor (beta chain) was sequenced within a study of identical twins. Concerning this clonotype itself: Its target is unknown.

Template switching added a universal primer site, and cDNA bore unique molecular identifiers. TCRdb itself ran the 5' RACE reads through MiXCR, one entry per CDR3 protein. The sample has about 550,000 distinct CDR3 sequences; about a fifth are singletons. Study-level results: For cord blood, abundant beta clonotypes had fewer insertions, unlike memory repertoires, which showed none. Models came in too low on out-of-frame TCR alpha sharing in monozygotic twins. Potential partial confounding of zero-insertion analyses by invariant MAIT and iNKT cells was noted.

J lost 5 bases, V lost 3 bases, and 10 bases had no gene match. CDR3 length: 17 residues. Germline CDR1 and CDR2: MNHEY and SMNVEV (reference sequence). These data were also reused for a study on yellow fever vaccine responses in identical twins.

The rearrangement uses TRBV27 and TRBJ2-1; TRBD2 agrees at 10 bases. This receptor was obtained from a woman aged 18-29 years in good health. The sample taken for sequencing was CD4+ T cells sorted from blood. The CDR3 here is CASSFRTGTSANNEQFF. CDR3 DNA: TGTGCCAGCAGTTTTCGGACTGGGACTAGCGCTAACAATGAGCAGTTCTTC.